This entry lists 6 T cell receptor beta chains sequenced from one sample in a study of blood T cell repertoires in COVID-19. The protocol was immunoSEQ multiplex PCR, while the TCRdb copy is restricted to in-frame clones and leaves out a portion. The data contain about 57,000 clones, about 90% of them singletons. The source material was peripheral blood. The receptor set was obtained from a human donor in a cohort sampled during active COVID-19.

The chain has TRBV2 and TRBJ2-7; 7 nucleotides match TRBD1. Germline V gene sequence: CDR1 SNHLY, CDR2 FYNNEI. The V gene end was trimmed by 5 bases and the J gene end by 3 bases; junction bases not matched to a gene: 7. This CDR3 has 14 residues. The CDR3 sequence: CASSREQGFYEQYF. The CDR3 coding sequence is TGTGCCAGCAGTAGGGAACAGGGGTTCTACGAGCAGTACTTC.

The V gene is TRBV11-2, the J gene TRBJ2-7, with a tentative D call TRBD1 (5 bases). The V and J ends lost 0 bases and 6 bases respectively, with 15 bases between them. CDR1 and CDR2 from the germline V gene are SGHAT and FQNNGV. This CDR3 contains 15 residues. CDR3 sequence reads: CASSLERGQVAEQYF. In DNA, the CDR3 is TGTGCCAGCAGCTTAGAAAGGGGTCAGGTTGCCGAGCAGTACTTC.

CDR3 residues: CSVVGSGGNVQFF. In nucleotides, the CDR3 is TGCAGCGTTGTTGGTAGCGGGGGGAACGTGCAGTTCTTC. The rearrangement joins TRBV29-1 to TRBJ2-1, with 10 bases matching TRBD2. Germline V lookup: CDR1 SQVTM, CDR2 ANQGSEA. J was trimmed by 12 bases and V by 4 bases; bases with no gene match: 9. The length of the CDR3 is 13 residues.

This rearrangement joins TRBV25-1 to TRBJ2-5; the D gene is possibly TRBD1 (6 bases). Germline CDR1 and CDR2: MGHDK and SYGVNS. This CDR3 contains 14 residues. Trimming removed 3 bases at V and 7 bases at J, with 15 bases between. The CDR3 region has the DNA TGTGCCAGCAGTGACGGGACATCCAAGGGGACCCAGTACTTC. Protein product: CASSDGTSKGTQYF.

The J gene is TRBJ1-2, the V gene TRBV7-2; weak D call: TRBD1 (6 bases). Trimming cost V 0 bases and J 6 bases, with 17 bases left between them. CDR1 is SGHTA and CDR2 is FQGNSA in the germline V gene. The CDR3 totals 16 residues. The DNA for the CDR3 is TGTGCCAGCAGCTTAGCCGGGCGGGGGGCTGGCGATGGCTACACCTTC. Protein product: CASSLAGRGAGDGYTF.

This clone was found once. This sequence joins TRBV4-1 and TRBJ1-2; D perhaps matches TRBD1 (5 bases). From germline, CDR1 is MGHRA and CDR2 YSYEKL. The CDR3 has 14 residues. V was pared by 4 bases and J by 6 bases, with 15 bases between. The CDR3 DNA is TGCGCCAGCAGCCCCGCCGGCAGGGCAGATGGCTACACCTTC. The encoded protein is CASSPAGRADGYTF.